The 22 T cell receptor beta chains reported below all come from one sample, sequenced in a study of blood T cell repertoires in COVID-19. Libraries were prepared by immunoSEQ multiplex PCR; TCRdb keeps only in-frame clonotypes and omits some of them. The data hold 270,000 or so clones, with 85% to 90% observed a single time. Sequenced input: PBMCs or T cells enriched from blood (not recorded which). Receptor source: a woman younger than 45 with acute COVID-19.

The chain couples TRBV6-5 to TRBJ2-5; 9 bases match TRBD2. This CDR3 is built from 15 residues. The germline V gene encodes CDR1 MNHEY and CDR2 SVGAGI. Trimming at V came to 3 bases and at J to 0 bases, leaving 2 bases not matched to a gene. CDR3 coding DNA: TGTGCCAGCAGTTATAGCGGGAGCCACCAAGAGACCCAGTACTTC. This codes for CASSYSGSHQETQYF.

V is TRBV4-2 and J is TRBJ1-1; 11 nucleotides match TRBD1. This CDR3 comprises 15 residues. Losses at the gene ends were 0 bases for V and 7 bases for J; bases not matched to a gene: 4. Germline-derived CDR1 and CDR2 are LGHNA and YNFKEQ. CDR3 residues: CASSQEGTGGLEAFF. The CDR3 region has the DNA TGTGCCAGCAGCCAAGAAGGGACAGGGGGACTTGAAGCTTTCTTT.

This clone occurred a few times. The rearrangement uses TRBV4-3 and TRBJ2-7, with 10 bases lining up with TRBD2. V shed 4 bases, J shed 3 bases, and the junction held 3 bases outside the gene matches. This CDR3 comprises 14 residues. From germline, CDR1 is LGHNA and CDR2 YSLEER. CDR3 DNA sequence: TGCGCCAGCAGCCCGGGACTAGCGAGCTACGAGCAGTACTTC. Residues: CASSPGLASYEQYF.

This clone was seen a few times. The chain recombines TRBV29-1 with TRBJ1-1; 7 nucleotides match TRBD1. With V trimmed by 4 bases and J by 0 bases, 14 bases remained unmatched. Per the germline V gene, CDR1 is SQVTM and CDR2 is ANQGSEA. This CDR3 has 17 residues. The CDR3 is CSVGGGQWLNMNTEAFF. The CDR3 DNA is TGCAGCGTTGGAGGGGGACAGTGGCTAAACATGAACACTGAAGCTTTCTTT.

The CDR3 DNA sequence: TGTGCCAGCTTAGGAGGGGGACAGGAAGCTTTCTTT. Translated: CASLGGGQEAFF. V and J are TRBV5-4 and TRBJ1-1, with 7 positions matching TRBD1. Per germline, CDR1 SGHNT and CDR2 YYREEE (reference sequence). The CDR3 loop spans 12 amino acids. The ends lost 7 bases at V and 8 bases at J; junction bases unmatched: 8.

The chain has TRBV28 and TRBJ2-1; D remains unclear. This CDR3 comprises 15 residues. V dropped 3 bases and J dropped 2 bases, with 11 bases sitting between them. Germline CDR1 reads MDHEN; CDR2 reads SYDVKM. The CDR3 region has the DNA TGTGCCAGCAGTTTGCCTGTGGGCACCTACAATGAGCAGTTCTTC. Its protein is CASSLPVGTYNEQFF.

The chain links TRBV4-2 to TRBJ1-2; 7 bases line up with TRBD1. There are 17 residues in the CDR3. CDR1 is LGHNA and CDR2 is YNFKEQ in the germline V gene. The trim removed 0 bases at V and 3 bases at J, leaving 10 bases unmatched. The CDR3 bases are TGTGCCAGCAGCCAAGACTACAGGGGAGGTCGCCACTATGGCTACACCTTC. Amino acids: CASSQDYRGGRHYGYTF.

This chain connects TRBV29-1 to TRBJ1-1; D remains ambiguous. V was trimmed by 1 base and J by 4 bases, leaving 10 bases between them. CDR3 size: 13 residues. CDR1 is SQVTM and CDR2 is ANQGSEA in the germline V gene. The CDR3 bases are TGCAGCGTTGAAGCCGAGGGTGGCACTGAAGCTTTCTTT. It yields the protein CSVEAEGGTEAFF.

The chain carries TRBV27 and TRBJ1-2; D gene uncertain. V dropped 7 bases and J dropped 7 bases, with 19 bases sitting between them. Germline CDR1 and CDR2: MNHEY and SMNVEV (reference sequence). The CDR3 loop spans 14 amino acids. CDR3 region: CASTILPMTSGYTF. DNA of the CDR3: TGTGCCAGCACCATACTCCCCATGACTAGTGGCTACACCTTC.

CDR3 DNA: TGCGCCAGCAGCCAAGAGCAGGGCGGCACTGAAGCTTTCTTT. It is translated as CASSQEQGGTEAFF. This sequence joins TRBV4-1 and TRBJ1-1; a possible D gene is TRBD1 (5 bases). Per the germline V gene, CDR1 is MGHRA and CDR2 is YSYEKL. Trimming removed 0 bases from V and 4 bases from J, with 9 bases in between. This CDR3 is 14 amino acids long.

This clone was recorded only once. The V call is TRBV7-9, the J call TRBJ1-5; 8 nucleotides line up with TRBD1. CDR3 length equals 16 residues. Germline CDR1 and CDR2: SEHNR and FQNEAQ (reference sequence). V shed 4 bases, J shed 4 bases, and the junction held 9 bases outside the gene matches. CDR3 nucleotides: TGTGCCAGCAGCTGGACAGGGCCAGGAGTAAATCAGCCCCAGCATTTT. The encoded protein is CASSWTGPGVNQPQHF. The full variable domain, with the rest looked up from reference TRBV7-9 and TRBJ1-5, is DTGVSQNPRHKITKRGQNVTFRCDPISEHNRLYWYRQTLGQGPEFLTYFQNEAQLEKSRLLSDRFSAERPKGSFSTLEIQRTEQGDSAMYLCASSWTGPGVNQPQHFGDGTRLSIL.

This chain joins TRBV5-4 and TRBJ2-7; 14 nucleotides match TRBD2. Germline trimming cut 0 bases from V and 6 bases from J; bases unmatched to any gene: 11. Germline values: CDR1 SGHNT, CDR2 YYREEE (reference sequence). The CDR3 runs to 18 residues. CDR3: CASSLGLAGGPRPREQYF. DNA for the CDR3: TGTGCCAGCAGCTTGGGACTAGCGGGAGGGCCACGACCACGCGAGCAGTACTTC. Full variable domain (missing parts from reference TRBV5-4 and TRBJ2-7): ETGVTQSPTHLIKTRGQQVTLRCSSQSGHNTVSWYQQALGQGPQFIFQYYREEENGRGNFPPRFSGLQFPNYSSELNVNALELDDSALYLCASSLGLAGGPRPREQYFGPGTRLTVT.

This chain uses TRBV3-1 (or the pseudogene TRBV3-2) with TRBJ1-2; 8 nucleotides match TRBD1. V trimming: 7 bases; J trimming: 8 bases; junction bases outside the gene matches: 6. Looked up from germline, CDR1 is LGHDT and CDR2 is YNNKEL (reference sequence). This CDR3 spans 12 amino acids. The CDR3 bases are TGTGCCAGCACCACTACAGGGGGAGGCTACACCTTC. Amino acid sequence: CASTTTGGGYTF.

This chain links TRBV30 with TRBJ1-1; TRBD1 is a possible D gene (5 bases). The CDR3 extends over 11 amino acids. V was pared by 3 bases and J by 7 bases, with 9 bases between. CDR1 is GTSNPN, CDR2 SVGIG, per germline (reference sequence). The CDR3 DNA reads as TGTGCCTGGAGCCAGGGAGGTGAAGCTTTCTTT. Amino acids: CAWSQGGEAFF.

The chain recombines TRBV7-9 with TRBJ2-1; a possible D gene is TRBD1 (5 bases). The V gene's germline CDR1 is SEHNR and CDR2 FQNEAQ (reference sequence). CDR3 length: 15 amino acids. V shed 4 bases and J shed 4 bases, with 14 bases lying between them. The CDR3 protein is CASSSGKWGYNEQFF. The CDR3 coding sequence is TGTGCCAGCAGCTCAGGGAAGTGGGGATACAATGAGCAGTTCTTC.

J is TRBJ2-3 and V is TRBV5-1, with 16 bases fitting TRBD2. Germline loops: CDR1 SGHRS, CDR2 YFSETQ. There are 16 residues in the CDR3. Trimming removed 7 bases from V and 2 bases from J; junction bases left unmatched: 4. CDR3 residues: CASQGLAGGNTDTQYF. In nucleotides, the CDR3 is TGCGCCAGCCAGGGACTAGCGGGAGGGAACACAGATACGCAGTATTTT.

The chain carries TRBV4-2 and TRBJ1-3; TRBD1 matches at 8 bases. Germline V gene lookup returns CDR1 LGHNA and CDR2 YNFKEQ. The J segment lost 2 bases and the V segment lost 0 bases, leaving 3 bases of the junction unmatched. CDR3 length: 16 residues. The CDR3 DNA follows: TGTGCCAGCAGCCAAGATCGGGGACAGGCTGGAAACACCATATATTTT. Translation: CASSQDRGQAGNTIYF.

V gene TRBV5-5 combines with J gene TRBJ1-5; D remains unclear. Looked up from germline, CDR1 is SGHKS and CDR2 is YYEKEE (reference sequence). This CDR3 is built from 13 residues. V was clipped by 0 bases and J by 4 bases, with 5 bases between them. The CDR3 DNA is TGTGCCAGCAGCTTGGGACTAAATCAGCCCCAGCATTTT. Protein: CASSLGLNQPQHF.

The rearrangement uses TRBV12-3 or TRBV12-4 and TRBJ2-1, with D possibly being TRBD1 (5 bases). The CDR3 consists of 13 residues. Trimming pared 3 bases from V and 4 bases from J, leaving 7 bases between. The CDR3 nucleotides are TGTGCCAGCAGTTTGTCAGGGTACAATGAGCAGTTCTTC. Amino acids: CASSLSGYNEQFF.

The genes are TRBV15 and TRBJ1-4, with D unclear. The CDR3 sequence is 14 residues long. Per germline, CDR1 LNHNV and CDR2 YYDKDF (reference sequence). Trimming left V 1 base short and J 0 bases short, with 3 bases between. CDR3 sequence (DNA): TGTGCCACCAGCAGAGTCGCAACTAATGAAAAACTGTTTTTT. It translates to CATSRVATNEKLFF.

The chain employs TRBV18 and TRBJ1-1, with 7 bases fitting TRBD1. CDR1 and CDR2 (germline): KGHSH, LQKENI. V dropped 4 bases and J dropped 3; count of bases not matched to a gene: 11. The CDR3 is 16 residues long. CDR3 sequence reads: CASSLTGVGAYTEAFF. In nucleotides, the CDR3 is TGTGCCAGCTCACTCACAGGGGTGGGGGCTTACACTGAAGCTTTCTTT. Using reference TRBV18 and TRBJ1-1 for the parts outside the CDR3, the full variable domain is NAGVMQNPRHLVRRRGQEARLRCSPMKGHSHVYWYRQLPEEGLKFMVYLQKENIIDESGMPKERFSAEFPKEGPSILRIQQVVRGDSAAYFCASSLTGVGAYTEAFFGQGTRLTVV.

J is TRBJ1-2 and V is TRBV6-5; 8 bases map to TRBD1. This CDR3 spans 14 amino acids. Germline lookup yields CDR1 MNHEY and CDR2 SVGAGI. V trimming: 2 bases; J trimming: 3 bases; junction bases outside the gene matches: 2. CDR3: CASSYQTGDYGYTF. The CDR3 DNA is TGTGCCAGCAGTTACCAGACAGGGGACTATGGCTACACCTTC.